This T cell receptor (beta chain) originates from a study of regulatory T cells in long-lasting Graves disease. Combining iRepertoire HTBI primers with Arm-PCR of CDR3 regions, the authors built TCR beta libraries. TCRdb recomputed calls from the multiplex PCR reads with MiXCR, one row per CDR3 protein. Of about 470,000 distinct CDR3 sequences in the sample, around 14% were seen once. The time point is: newly diagnosed GD, antithyroid drugs for less than 3 months. Preparation of the TCR library used RNA extracted from PBMCs. Points on this clonotype: Relative to the germline gene, one junction end is altered; a read error may explain this.

In germline, CDR1 is ENHRY, CDR2 SYGVKD. The CDR3 spans 13 residues. This sample was shared with a second study, whose subject was T cells in Graves' hyperthyroidism and ophthalmopathy.

Sequencing used peripheral blood mononuclear cells (PBMCs), obtained at new diagnosis, from a patient treated with antithyroid drugs. This chain links TRBV10-3 with TRBJ1-4, with D uncertain. The receptor's source is a woman aged 25-40 years with Graves disease. The CDR3: CAISGVSNEKLFF. In DNA form, the CDR3 reads TGTGCCATCAGTGGAGTCAGCAATGAGAAACTGTTTTTT.